One and the same sample provided the 9 T cell receptor beta chains below, sequenced in a study of cytotoxic CD8 clonotypes in ibrutinib-treated CLL (dated by TCRdb to about 2021). Libraries were made using the immunoSEQ multiplex PCR assay. Here the immuneACCESS table is served through TCRdb, limited to in-frame sequences with V and J called. Missing clones are a known gap in these copies; in checked studies unresolved V genes cover under half, and the rest lacks a known reason. Present in this sample are fewer than 50,000 clones, about half of which were seen just once. 32% of the sample lies in the top ten. The time point label of this sample denotes: 12 months on ibrutinib. The specimen was PBMCs, collected after 12 months of ibrutinib treatment. Receptor source: a human donor with chronic lymphocytic leukemia.

This chain uses TRBV2 with TRBJ1-6, with TRBD1 as a possible D gene (6 bases). The CDR3 contains 15 residues. V was shortened by 8 bases and J by 0 bases, with 11 bases between the two germline ends. Germline-derived CDR1 and CDR2 are SNHLY and FYNNEI. CDR3 sequence: CASETGSSYNSPLHF. The CDR3 DNA reads TGTGCCAGCGAAACAGGGTCCTCCTATAATTCACCCCTCCACTTT.

The V and J genes are TRBV6-6 and TRBJ1-5; D is undetermined. The germline V gene has CDR1 MNHNY and CDR2 SVGAGI (reference sequence). The CDR3 extends over 15 amino acids. V gave up 7 bases and J gave up 0 bases, with 13 bases separating them. The CDR3 loop reads CASIGPEYSNQPQHF. CDR3 bases: TGTGCCAGCATTGGCCCAGAATATAGCAATCAGCCCCAGCATTTT.

This clone turned up a few times. This chain connects TRBV28 to TRBJ2-5; no clear D gene. Trimming shortened V by 3 bases and J by 0 bases, and 11 bases separated the two germline ends. Germline CDR1 is MDHEN and CDR2 is SYDVKM. This CDR3 contains 15 residues. This CDR3 is CASSFGHSYQETQYF. For the CDR3, the DNA is TGTGCCAGCAGTTTCGGGCACTCGTACCAAGAGACCCAGTACTTC.

V and J are TRBV11-3 and TRBJ2-1; tentatively, D is TRBD1 (5 bases). Trimming removed 5 bases from V and 7 bases from J, with 12 bases in between. This CDR3 has 13 residues. The V gene's germline CDR1 is SGHNT and CDR2 YENEEA. CDR3 residues: CASSVTQGNEQFF. CDR3 bases: TGTGCCAGCAGCGTTACCCAGGGTAATGAGCAGTTCTTC.

In regard to this clone: Its ends do not fully match the called genes, so a read error is possible. This chain connects TRBV5-3 to TRBJ1-1; unclear D gene. TRBV5-3 is an open reading frame whose function is uncertain. There are 14 residues in the CDR3. CDR3 residues: CASSLDTPSTEAFF. The CDR3 DNA is TGTGCCAGCAGCTTGGATACTCCCTCCACTGAAGCTTTCTTT.

The chain carries TRBV28 and TRBJ1-1; D remains ambiguous. V was clipped by 3 bases and J by 2 bases, with 16 bases between them. Germline loops: CDR1 MDHEN, CDR2 SYDVKM. This CDR3 is 16 amino acids long. The DNA for the CDR3 is TGTGCCAGCAGTTTGAGACCAGGAGTTCAAAACACTGAAGCTTTCTTT. This translates into CASSLRPGVQNTEAFF.

The V and J genes are TRBV29-1 and TRBJ1-2, with a possible D match to TRBD1 (5 bases). This CDR3 region has 15 residues. Germline-derived CDR1 and CDR2 are SQVTM and ANQGSEA. Trimming shortened V by 4 bases and J by 1 base, and 16 bases separated the two germline ends. CDR3 amino acids: CSVAPSGGDNYGYTF. The CDR3 bases are TGCAGCGTTGCCCCCTCGGGGGGAGATAACTATGGCTACACCTTC.

This clone was observed a handful of times. This rearrangement joins TRBV7-6 to TRBJ2-2, with 9 bases that match TRBD2. Unmatched junction bases numbered 8, after V lost 5 bases and J lost 4 bases. The CDR3 length is 16 residues. Germline CDR1 SGHVS, CDR2 FNYEAQ. In DNA, the CDR3 is TGTGCCAGCAGCCCCAGGGGAGCGGGGGGCACCGGGGAGCTGTTTTTT. The encoded protein is CASSPRGAGGTGELFF. The variable domain in full, completed from reference TRBV7-6 and TRBJ2-2, reads GAGVSQSPRYKVTKRGQDVALRCDPISGHVSLYWYRQALGQGPEFLTYFNYEAQQDKSGLPNDRFSAERPEGSISTLTIQRTEQRDSAMYRCASSPRGAGGTGELFFGEGSRLTVL.

V usage is TRBV7-4 and J usage is TRBJ2-1, with TRBD1 matching 8 bases. The CDR3 consists of 14 residues. From germline, CDR1 is SGHVT and CDR2 SQSDAQ. V shed 7 bases, J shed 0 bases, and the junction held 2 bases outside the gene matches. CDR3 amino acids: CASTDRGSYNEQFF. CDR3 bases: TGTGCCAGCACCGACAGGGGCTCCTACAATGAGCAGTTCTTC. The entire variable domain, with the rest obtained from reference TRBV7-4 and TRBJ2-1, is as follows: GAGVSQSPRYKVAKRGRDVALRCDSISGHVTLYWYRQTLGQGSEVLTYSQSDAQRDKSGRPSGRFSAERPERSVSTLKIQRTEQGDSAVYLCASTDRGSYNEQFFGPGTRLTVL.